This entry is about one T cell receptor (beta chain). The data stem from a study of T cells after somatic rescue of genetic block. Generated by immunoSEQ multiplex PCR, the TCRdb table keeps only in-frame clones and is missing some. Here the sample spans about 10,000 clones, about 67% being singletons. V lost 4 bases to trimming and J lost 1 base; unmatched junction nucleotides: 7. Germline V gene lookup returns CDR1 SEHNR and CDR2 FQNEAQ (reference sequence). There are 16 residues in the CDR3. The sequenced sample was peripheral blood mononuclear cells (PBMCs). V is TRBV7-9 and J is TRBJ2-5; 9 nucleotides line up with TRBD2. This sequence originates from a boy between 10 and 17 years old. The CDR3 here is CASSSLAGDLQETQYF. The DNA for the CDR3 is TGTGCCAGCAGCTCCTTAGCGGGGGACCTCCAAGAGACCCAGTACTTC.